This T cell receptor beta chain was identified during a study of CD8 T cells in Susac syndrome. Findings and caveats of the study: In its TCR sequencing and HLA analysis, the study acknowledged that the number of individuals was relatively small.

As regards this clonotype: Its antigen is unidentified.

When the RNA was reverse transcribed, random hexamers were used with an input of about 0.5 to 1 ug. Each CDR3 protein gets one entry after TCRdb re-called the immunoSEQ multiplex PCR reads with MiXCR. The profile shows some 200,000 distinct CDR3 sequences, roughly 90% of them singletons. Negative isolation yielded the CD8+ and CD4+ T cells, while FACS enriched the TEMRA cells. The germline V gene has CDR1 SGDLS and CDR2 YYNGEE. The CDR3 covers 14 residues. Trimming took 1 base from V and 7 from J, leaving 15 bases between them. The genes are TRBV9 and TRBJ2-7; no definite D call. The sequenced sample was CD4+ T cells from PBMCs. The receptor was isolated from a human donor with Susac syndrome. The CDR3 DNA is TGTGCCAGCAGCGTAATGGATCGGGTTTATGAGCAGTACTTC. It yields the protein CASSVMDRVYEQYF. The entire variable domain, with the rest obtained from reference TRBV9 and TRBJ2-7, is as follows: DSGVTQTPKHLITATGQRVTLRCSPRSGDLSVYWYQQSLDQGLQFLIQYYNGEERAKGNILERFSAQQFPDLHSELNLSSLELGDSALYFCASSVMDRVYEQYFGPGTRLTVT.